This TCR beta chain appears in the sequencing data of a study of blood T cell repertoires in COVID-19. Across the whole study: Researchers got acute and convalescent COVID-19 samples from the United States, Italy and Spain. From T cells, B-cell-depleted T cells, or PBMCs came the material, which was cDNA or gDNA.

Methods used by the authors: Nucleated cell number was recorded as an estimate derived from reference gene primer amplification. Using immunoSEQ multiplex PCR, the repertoire was profiled, and TCRdb retains in-frame clones only, with some absent. That table is the source of V, J and clone size, and D and trimming were worked out from the DNA. There are about 260,000 clones in the sample; 85% to 90% occur only once, and less than 4% lies in the top ten. The sequencing sample was made of peripheral blood. The TCR comes from a man younger than 30 with active or convalescent COVID-19.

This CDR3 is CASSPGNDRGHSPLHF. DNA of the CDR3: TGCGCCAGCAGCCCGGGCAACGACAGGGGACATTCACCCCTCCACTTT. The V gene is TRBV5-1, the J gene TRBJ1-6, with 8 nucleotides matching TRBD1. The CDR3 is made up of 16 amino acids. Germline values: CDR1 SGHRS, CDR2 YFSETQ. Trimming removed 4 bases from V and 8 bases from J; junction bases left unmatched: 11.